The 24 T cell receptor beta chains given below trace back to one sample, sequenced in a study of blood T cell repertoires in COVID-19. Clones were read by immunoSEQ multiplex PCR, and TCRdb kept only the in-frame ones, dropping some. The table has 55,000 to 80,000 clones, around 83% seen once. The sequencing sample was made of peripheral blood. All receptors come from a man over 45 with active COVID-19.

The V and J genes are TRBV30 and TRBJ2-7; D gene ambiguous. Germline values: CDR1 GTSNPN, CDR2 SVGIG (reference sequence). Between the trimmed V and J ends, which lost 6 bases and 3 bases, there was a span of 12 bases. CDR3 length: 12 residues. The chain's CDR3 is CACNPSDYEQYF. CDR3 nucleotides: TGTGCCTGCAATCCATCAGACTACGAGCAGTACTTC. Variable domain in full (rest from reference TRBV30 and TRBJ2-7): SQTIHQWPATLVQPVGSPLSLECTVEGTSNPNLYWYRQAAGRGLQLLFYSVGIGQISSEVPQNLSASRPQDRQFILSSKKLLLSDSGFYLCACNPSDYEQYFGPGTRLTVT.

The chain links TRBV3-1 (or the pseudogene TRBV3-2) to TRBJ1-2, with D possibly being TRBD1 (5 bases). The CDR3 extends over 14 amino acids. V lost 6 bases and J 4 bases, leaving 15 bases between the germline ends. From germline, CDR1 is LGHDT and CDR2 YNNKEL (reference sequence). CDR3 protein: CASSVGREAYGYTF. The CDR3 DNA follows: TGTGCCAGCAGTGTGGGCAGGGAGGCCTATGGCTACACCTTC.

The V gene is TRBV12-5, the J gene TRBJ2-3; a possible D gene is TRBD1 (6 bases). The CDR3 length is 14 residues. V shed 6 bases and J shed 1 base, with 11 bases lying between them. Germline CDR1 reads LGHNT; CDR2 reads FRNRAP. CDR3 sequence (DNA): TGTGCTAGTGGGCCACAGGGCGGCACAGATACGCAGTATTTT. Translating gives CASGPQGGTDTQYF.

The sample holds one count of this clone. The rearrangement uses TRBV24-1 and TRBJ2-5, with D possibly TRBD1 on 5 matching bases. CDR1 and CDR2 from the germline V gene are KGHDR and SFDVKD. This CDR3 spans 13 amino acids. V lost 4 bases and J 6 bases, leaving 11 bases between the germline ends. The DNA for the CDR3 is TGTGCCACCAGTGAGGGCAGGGTAAAGACCCAGTACTTC. It encodes CATSEGRVKTQYF.

V is TRBV5-6 and J is TRBJ1-2; 7 nucleotides line up with TRBD1. The CDR3 runs 15 residues. V was clipped by 3 bases and J by 4 bases; unmatched bases: 9. Germline loops: CDR1 SGHDT, CDR2 YYEEEE. As DNA, the CDR3 is TGTGCCAGCAGCTCTAAGGACAGGCAGACCTATGGCTACACCTTC. Protein product: CASSSKDRQTYGYTF.

V is TRBV6-1 and J is TRBJ2-1; D perhaps matches TRBD1 (6 bases). The germline V gene has CDR1 MNHNS and CDR2 SASEGT. The CDR3 sequence is 18 residues long. Trimming took off 4 bases at V and 3 bases at J, with 22 bases between the two ends. Written as DNA, the CDR3 is TGTGCCAGCAGTGCAGAAGGGGATACAGGGTGGATCTACAATGAGCAGTTCTTC. This translates into CASSAEGDTGWIYNEQFF.

This clone was seen only once. This chain connects TRBV4-2 to TRBJ1-2, with TRBD1 matching over 9 bases. The CDR3 extends over 15 amino acids. Germline loops: CDR1 LGHNA, CDR2 YNFKEQ. V lost 4 bases to trimming and J lost 4 bases; unmatched junction nucleotides: 7. As DNA, the CDR3 is TGTGCCAGCAGCCCGGACAGGGGACGGGGCTATGGCTACACCTTC. Translating gives CASSPDRGRGYGYTF.

A few counts support this clone. The chain has TRBV7-2 and TRBJ2-3; 8 bases align to TRBD2. Germline CDR1 reads SGHTA; CDR2 reads FQGNSA. Unmatched junction bases numbered 6, after V lost 5 bases and J lost 5 bases. The CDR3 contains 14 residues. The CDR3 DNA is TGTGCCAGCAGCGTGACTAGCGATGGAGATACGCAGTATTTT. Translation gives CASSVTSDGDTQYF. The complete variable domain, with remaining parts taken from reference TRBV7-2 and TRBJ2-3, reads GAGVSQSPSNKVTEKGKDVELRCDPISGHTALYWYRQSLGQGLEFLIYFQGNSAPDKSGLPSDRFSAERTGGSVSTLTIQRTQQEDSAVYLCASSVTSDGDTQYFGPGTRLTVL.

V usage is TRBV18 and J usage is TRBJ2-4; 10 bases agree with TRBD1. CDR3 length equals 19 residues. J gave up 0 bases and V 2 bases, and 10 bases lay outside the gene matches. Per the germline V gene, CDR1 is KGHSH and CDR2 is LQKENI. CDR3 coding DNA: TGTGCCAGCTCACCATCCGGGACAGGGGCGGCGGGAGCCAAAAACATTCAGTACTTC. Translated: CASSPSGTGAAGAKNIQYF.

The chain couples TRBV10-3 to TRBJ1-2; a possible D gene is TRBD1 (5 bases). CDR1 is ENHRY, CDR2 SYGVKD, per germline. V was trimmed by 6 bases and J by 0 bases, leaving 14 bases between them. The CDR3 spans 15 residues. The CDR3 DNA sequence: TGTGCCATCAGAGTGGCAGGGTTAGCTAACTATGGCTACACCTTC. It specifies CAIRVAGLANYGYTF.

The genes are TRBV7-8 and TRBJ2-5, with 7 bases aligning to TRBD2. CDR3 length: 14 amino acids. V lost 1 base and J lost 3; bases outside the gene matches: 2. Germline CDR1 reads SGHVS; CDR2 reads FQNEAQ. CDR3 loop: CASSLVAGEETQYF. For the CDR3, the DNA is TGTGCCAGCAGCTTAGTTGCGGGAGAAGAGACCCAGTACTTC.

This chain connects TRBV6-5 to TRBJ1-1; D may be TRBD1 (6 bases). Germline V gene sequence: CDR1 MNHEY, CDR2 SVGAGI. Trimming stripped 6 bases from V and 6 bases from J, with 14 bases between. The CDR3 length is 13 residues. The CDR3 bases are TGTGCCAGCAGAACCACAGGGAGGGCTGAAGCTTTCTTT. Translation: CASRTTGRAEAFF.

This sequence joins TRBV7-6 and TRBJ2-5; D possibly corresponds to TRBD2 (5 bases). V lost 5 bases to trimming and J lost 7 bases, with 17 bases between them. The CDR3 is 14 amino acids. Germline V gene sequence: CDR1 SGHVS, CDR2 FNYEAQ. CDR3 region: CASSPAPLEGTQYF. The CDR3 region has the DNA TGTGCCAGCAGCCCAGCCCCCCTTGAGGGGACCCAGTACTTC.

The rearrangement joins TRBV12-3 or TRBV12-4 to TRBJ1-2, with unresolved D. Trimming took 2 bases from V and 8 from J, leaving 9 bases between them. The CDR3 consists of 12 residues. The CDR3 loop is CASSLSGRGYTF. For the CDR3, the DNA is TGTGCCAGCAGTTTATCTGGGCGAGGCTACACCTTC.

The V call is TRBV5-1, the J call TRBJ2-4; D remains unclear. The CDR3 has 14 amino acids. CDR1 is SGHRS and CDR2 is YFSETQ in the germline V gene. V lost 8 bases, J lost 1 base, and 13 bases lay in between. CDR3 nucleotides: TGCGCCAGTACGCCATCGACTGCCAAAAACATTCAGTACTTC. It encodes CASTPSTAKNIQYF.

The chain links TRBV2 to TRBJ1-1, with no clear D. The germline V gene has CDR1 SNHLY and CDR2 FYNNEI. The CDR3 has 10 amino acids. V was trimmed by 6 bases and J by 8 bases, leaving 7 bases between them. The CDR3 DNA sequence: TGTGCCAGCAGGCGATGGGAAGCTTTCTTT. As protein: CASRRWEAFF. Filled out from reference TRBV2 and TRBJ1-1, the complete variable domain reads EPEVTQTPSHQVTQMGQEVILRCVPISNHLYFYWYRQILGQKVEFLVSFYNNEISEKSEIFDDQFSVERPDGSNFTLKIRSTKLEDSAMYFCASRRWEAFFGQGTRLTVV.

The chain is built from TRBV9 and TRBJ2-7; D is undetermined. The length of the CDR3 is 14 residues. Looked up from germline, CDR1 is SGDLS and CDR2 is YYNGEE. Between the trimmed V and J ends, which lost 0 bases and 3 bases, there was a span of 10 bases. The CDR3 DNA sequence: TGTGCCAGCAGCGTAGAACAGCAAGACTACGAGCAGTACTTC. Translated, it gives CASSVEQQDYEQYF. The full variable domain, rest sourced from reference TRBV9 and TRBJ2-7, is DSGVTQTPKHLITATGQRVTLRCSPRSGDLSVYWYQQSLDQGLQFLIQYYNGEERAKGNILERFSAQQFPDLHSELNLSSLELGDSALYFCASSVEQQDYEQYFGPGTRLTVT.

This chain joins TRBV11-3 and TRBJ2-3; TRBD2 matches 10 bases. The trim removed 5 bases at V and 3 bases at J, leaving 11 bases unmatched. In germline, CDR1 is SGHNT, CDR2 YENEEA. CDR3 length equals 17 residues. CDR3 sequence reads: CASSRTHPLAGTDTQYF. The CDR3 DNA is TGTGCCAGCAGCCGCACCCACCCACTAGCGGGGACAGATACGCAGTATTTT.

This sequence joins TRBV5-1 and TRBJ2-3; 12 bases fit TRBD2. Germline V gives CDR1 SGHRS, CDR2 YFSETQ. CDR3 length: 16 amino acids. Unmatched junction bases numbered 6, after V lost 7 bases and J lost 0 bases. Here the CDR3 DNA reads TGCGCCAGCGGGACCCTAGCGGGAGGGAGCACAGATACGCAGTATTTT. Residues: CASGTLAGGSTDTQYF.

This chain joins TRBV3-1 (or the pseudogene TRBV3-2) and TRBJ2-7, with D unclear. Germline CDR1 and CDR2: LGHDT and YNNKEL (reference sequence). V gave up 0 bases and J gave up 6 bases, with 12 bases separating them. CDR3 length: 14 amino acids. Written as DNA, the CDR3 is TGTGCCAGCAGCCAAGATAGTGCTCCCCGCGAGCAGTACTTC. Residues: CASSQDSAPREQYF.

V gene TRBV11-3 combines with J gene TRBJ2-3; the match to TRBD2 covers 13 bases. Germline trimming cut 4 bases from V and 3 bases from J; bases unmatched to any gene: 7. CDR1 and CDR2 from the germline V gene are SGHNT and YENEEA. The CDR3 spans 17 residues. The CDR3 nucleotides are TGTGCCAGCAGCTCCCGGACTAGCGGGGGACCTACAGATACGCAGTATTTT. This translates into CASSSRTSGGPTDTQYF. The entire variable domain, with the rest obtained from reference TRBV11-3 and TRBJ2-3, is as follows: EAGVVQSPRYKIIEKKQPVAFWCNPISGHNTLYWYLQNLGQGPELLIRYENEEAVDDSQLPKDRFSAERLKGVDSTLKIQPAELGDSAVYLCASSSRTSGGPTDTQYFGPGTRLTVL.

The chain employs TRBV5-1 and TRBJ2-7; TRBD1 is a possible D gene (6 bases). This CDR3 comprises 14 residues. Germline assignment: CDR1 SGHRS and CDR2 YFSETQ. V lost 2 bases, J lost 3 bases, and 12 bases lay in between. For the CDR3, the DNA is TGCGCCAGCAGCTTAGAGCAGGGGTTCTACGAGCAGTACTTC. It encodes CASSLEQGFYEQYF.

The V and J genes are TRBV5-6 and TRBJ1-2; D may be TRBD1 (5 bases). Germline CDR1 reads SGHDT; CDR2 reads YYEEEE. The CDR3 has 12 amino acids. The V gene lost 2 bases and the J gene lost 5 bases, with 7 bases spanning the gap. CDR3 nucleotides: TGTGCCAGCAGCTTAGGGGTATATGGCTACACCTTC. Its translation: CASSLGVYGYTF.

The V gene is TRBV5-1, the J gene TRBJ2-1; D ambiguous. Trimming pared 0 bases from V and 8 bases from J, leaving 9 bases between. The germline V gene has CDR1 SGHRS and CDR2 YFSETQ. The CDR3 has 13 residues. The CDR3 DNA is TGCGCCAGCAGCTTGGCTGGGCTGGATGAGCAGTTCTTC. Protein: CASSLAGLDEQFF.